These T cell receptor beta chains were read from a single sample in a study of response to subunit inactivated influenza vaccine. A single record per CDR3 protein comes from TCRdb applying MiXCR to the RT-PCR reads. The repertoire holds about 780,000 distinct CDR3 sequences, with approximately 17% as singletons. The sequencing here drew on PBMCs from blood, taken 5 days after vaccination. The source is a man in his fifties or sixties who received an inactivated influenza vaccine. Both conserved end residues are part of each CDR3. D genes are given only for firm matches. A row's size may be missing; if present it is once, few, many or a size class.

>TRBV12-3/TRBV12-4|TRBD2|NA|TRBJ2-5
TGTGCCAGCAGTCCAGGACTAGCGGGGCCGTACCAAGAGACCCAGTACTTC
CASSPGLAGPYQETQYF
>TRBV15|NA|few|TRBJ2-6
TGTGCCACCAGCAGAGATTGGCGGGTAGGCTCTGGGGCCAACGTCCTGACTTTC
CATSRDWRVGSGANVLTF
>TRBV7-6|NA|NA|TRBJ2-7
TGTGCCAGCAGCTACCGGGACGTCTTCTACGAGCAGTACTTC
CASSYRDVFYEQYF
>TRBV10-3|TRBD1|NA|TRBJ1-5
TGTGCCATCAGGGCCGGGACAGGGGGATTCCAGCCCCAGCATTTT
CAIRAGTGGFQPQHF
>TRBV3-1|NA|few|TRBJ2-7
TGTGCCAGCAGCCAAGGACAGTGGAGACCCTACGAGCAGTACTTC
CASSQGQWRPYEQYF
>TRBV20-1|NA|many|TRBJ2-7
TGCAGTGCTAGACGGTTAGGGGGCTACGAGCAGTACTTC
CSARRLGGYEQYF
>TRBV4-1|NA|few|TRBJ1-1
TGCGCCAGCAGCCAAGACCCCGCGAACACTGAAGCTTTCTTT
CASSQDPANTEAFF
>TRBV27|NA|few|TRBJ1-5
TGTGCCAGCAGTTTCCTCAATAGCAATCAGCCCCAGCATTTT
CASSFLNSNQPQHF
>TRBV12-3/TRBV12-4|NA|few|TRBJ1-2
TGTGCCAGCAGTTTATACAGTGGTGGCTACACCTTC
CASSLYSGGYTF
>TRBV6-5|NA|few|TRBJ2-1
TGTGCCAGCAGTTCACCTGGGGACGCTGTCAATGAGCAGTTCTTC
CASSSPGDAVNEQFF
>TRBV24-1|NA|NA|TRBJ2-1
TGTGCCACCAGTGCCCACCGAAGGGGCAATGAGCAGTTCTTC
CATSAHRRGNEQFF
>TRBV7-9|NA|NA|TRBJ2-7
TGTGCCAGCAGCACCGGGACCGCCGCTCACCACGAGCAGTACTTC
CASSTGTAAHHEQYF
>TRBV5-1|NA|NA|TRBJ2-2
TGCGCCAGCAGCTGGGACATTGGGGCCGGGGAGCTGTTTTTT
CASSWDIGAGELFF
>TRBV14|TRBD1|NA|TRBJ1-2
TGTGCCAGCAGCCCCCACTTGGGACAGGGGACGGATGGCTACACCTTC
CASSPHLGQGTDGYTF
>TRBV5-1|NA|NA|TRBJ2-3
TGCGCCAGCAGCTTGCAACGGGGGCCCACAGATACGCAGTATTTT
CASSLQRGPTDTQYF
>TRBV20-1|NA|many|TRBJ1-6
TGCAGTGCTAGAGTACCGGGCGAGAATAATTCACCCCTCCACTTT
CSARVPGENNSPLHF
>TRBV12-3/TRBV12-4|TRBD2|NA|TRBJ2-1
TGTGCCAGCAGTTTAGAAGCTAGCGGGGGCTACAATGAGCAGTTCTTC
CASSLEASGGYNEQFF
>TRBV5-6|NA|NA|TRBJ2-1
TGTGCCAGCAGCTTGTCCACAGGGCTGTTCTTC
CASSLSTGLFF
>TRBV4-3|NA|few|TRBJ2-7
TGCGCCAGCAGCCGCCTCCGAGGGGGTAGCTACGAGCAGTACTTC
CASSRLRGGSYEQYF
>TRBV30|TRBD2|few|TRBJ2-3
TGTGCCTGGAGTATAGGACTAGCGGTTTGGGCAGATACGCAGTATTTT
CAWSIGLAVWADTQYF
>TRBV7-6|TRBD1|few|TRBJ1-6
TGTGCCAGCAGCTTAGAGGGGGCCTTTAATTCACCCCTCCACTTT
CASSLEGAFNSPLHF
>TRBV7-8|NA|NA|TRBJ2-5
TGTGCCAGCAGCTTCGGACAGACAAGAGAGACCCAGTACTTC
CASSFGQTRETQYF
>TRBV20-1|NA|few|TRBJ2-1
TGCAGTGCTAGGCGGAGTTCCTACAATGAGCAGTTCTTC
CSARRSSYNEQFF
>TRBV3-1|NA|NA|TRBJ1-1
TGTGCCAGCAGCCAAGGGGTCCGATCTGAAGCTTTCTTT
CASSQGVRSEAFF
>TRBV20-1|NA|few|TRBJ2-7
TGCAGTGCTAGAATCCAGGAGTACGAGCAGTACTTC
CSARIQEYEQYF
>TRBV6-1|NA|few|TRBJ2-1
TGTGCCAGCAAAGTAAGCCTGAGCTCCTACAATGAGCAGTTCTTC
CASKVSLSSYNEQFF
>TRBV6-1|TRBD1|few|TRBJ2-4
TGTGCCACCAGGGGGAACCTAGCCAAAAACATTCAGTACTTC
CATRGNLAKNIQYF
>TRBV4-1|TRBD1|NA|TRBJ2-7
TGCGCCAGCAGCCAAGAAACAGGGGCCTCCTACGAGCAGTACTTC
CASSQETGASYEQYF
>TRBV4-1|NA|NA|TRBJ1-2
TGCGCCAGCAGCCAAGCAGGTTGGGGGGGATCAGAGGGCTATGGCTACACCTTC
CASSQAGWGGSEGYGYTF
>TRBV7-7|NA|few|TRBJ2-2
TGTGCTAGCAGAGACACAGGGTCGGTCACCGGGGAGCTGTTTTTT
CASRDTGSVTGELFF
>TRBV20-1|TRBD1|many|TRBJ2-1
TGCAGCGCGTCCCGGGACAGTTACAATGAGCAGTTCTTC
CSASRDSYNEQFF
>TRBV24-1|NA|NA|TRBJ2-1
TGTGCCACCAGTGTTAGGGATGAGCAGTTCTTC
CATSVRDEQFF
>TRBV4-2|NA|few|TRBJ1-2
TGTGCCAGCAGCCAAGCTCAGGGGCGGGATGGCTACACCTTC
CASSQAQGRDGYTF
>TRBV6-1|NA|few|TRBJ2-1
TGTGCCAGCAGTGGACCGGGGGTGGGGACAGCCCCCTACAATGAGCAGTTCTTC
CASSGPGVGTAPYNEQFF
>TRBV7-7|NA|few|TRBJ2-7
TGTGCCAGCAGCCGAGATAGACAGTCAGGCGAGCAGTACTTC
CASSRDRQSGEQYF